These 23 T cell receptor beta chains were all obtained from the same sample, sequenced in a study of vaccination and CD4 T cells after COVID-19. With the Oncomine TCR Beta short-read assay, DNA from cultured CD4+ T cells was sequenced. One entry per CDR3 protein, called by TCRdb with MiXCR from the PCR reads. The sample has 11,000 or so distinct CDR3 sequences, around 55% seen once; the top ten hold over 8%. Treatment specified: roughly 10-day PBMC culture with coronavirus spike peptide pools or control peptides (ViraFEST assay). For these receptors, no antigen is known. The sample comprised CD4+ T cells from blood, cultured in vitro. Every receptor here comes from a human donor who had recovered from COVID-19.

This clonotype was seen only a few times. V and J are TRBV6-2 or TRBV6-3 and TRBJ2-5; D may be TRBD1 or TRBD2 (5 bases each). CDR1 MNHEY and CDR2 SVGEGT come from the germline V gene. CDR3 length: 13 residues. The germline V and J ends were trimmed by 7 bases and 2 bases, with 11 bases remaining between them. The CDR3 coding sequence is TGTGCCAGCAATCGGGACCCGCAAGAGACCCAGTACTTC. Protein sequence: CASNRDPQETQYF.

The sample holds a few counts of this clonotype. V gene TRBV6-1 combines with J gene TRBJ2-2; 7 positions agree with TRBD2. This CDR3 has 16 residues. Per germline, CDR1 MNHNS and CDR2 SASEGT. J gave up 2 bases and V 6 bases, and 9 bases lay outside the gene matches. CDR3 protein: CASSGTSAHNTGELFF. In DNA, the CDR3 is TGTGCCAGCAGCGGTACTAGCGCACATAACACCGGGGAGCTGTTTTTT.

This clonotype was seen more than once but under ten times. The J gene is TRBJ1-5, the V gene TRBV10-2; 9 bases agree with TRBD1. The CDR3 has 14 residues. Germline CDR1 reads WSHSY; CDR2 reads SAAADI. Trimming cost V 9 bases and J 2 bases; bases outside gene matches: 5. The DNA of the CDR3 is TGCGCCAGTTCAACAGGGGGCGGCAATCAGCCCCAGCATTTT. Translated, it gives CASSTGGGNQPQHF.

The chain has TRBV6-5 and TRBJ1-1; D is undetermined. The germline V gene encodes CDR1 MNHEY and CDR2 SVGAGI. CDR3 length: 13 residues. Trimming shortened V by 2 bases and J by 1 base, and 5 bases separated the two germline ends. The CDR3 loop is CASSYSRNTEAFF. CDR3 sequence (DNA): TGTGCCAGCAGTTACAGCCGGAACACTGAAGCTTTCTTT.

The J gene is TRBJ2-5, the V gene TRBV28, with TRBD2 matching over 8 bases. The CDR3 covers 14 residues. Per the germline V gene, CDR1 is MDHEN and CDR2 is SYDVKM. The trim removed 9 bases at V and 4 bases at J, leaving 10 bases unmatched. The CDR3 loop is CASRVAGGGETQYF. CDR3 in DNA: TGTGCCAGTAGGGTCGCGGGAGGAGGAGAGACCCAGTACTTC. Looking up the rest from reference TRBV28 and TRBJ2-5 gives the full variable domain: DVKVTQSSRYLVKRTGEKVFLECVQDMDHENMFWYRQDPGLGLRLIYFSYDVKMKEKGDIPEGYSVSREKKERFSLILESASTNQTSMYLCASRVAGGGETQYFGPGTRLLVL.

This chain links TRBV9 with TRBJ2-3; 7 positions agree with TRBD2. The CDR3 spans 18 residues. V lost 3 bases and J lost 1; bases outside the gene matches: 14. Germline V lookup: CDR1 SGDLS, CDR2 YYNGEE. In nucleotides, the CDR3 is TGTGCCAGCAGCGCCCCCCGAGGTGGGACTACACGCACAGATACGCAGTATTTT. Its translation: CASSAPRGGTTRTDTQYF.

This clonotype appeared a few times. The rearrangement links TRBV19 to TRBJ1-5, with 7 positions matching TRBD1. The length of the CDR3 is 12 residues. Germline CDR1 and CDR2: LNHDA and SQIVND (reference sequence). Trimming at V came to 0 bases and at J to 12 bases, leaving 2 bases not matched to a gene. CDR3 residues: CASSIETGLQHF. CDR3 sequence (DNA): TGTGCCAGTAGTATAGAGACAGGGCTCCAGCATTTT.

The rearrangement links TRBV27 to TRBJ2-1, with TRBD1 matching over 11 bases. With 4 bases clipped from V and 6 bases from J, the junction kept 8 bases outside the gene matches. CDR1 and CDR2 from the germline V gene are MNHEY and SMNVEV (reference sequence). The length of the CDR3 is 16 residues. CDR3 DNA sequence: TGTGCCAGCAGTTCTCCCGGGACAGGGGGGCGCAATGAGCAGTTCTTC. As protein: CASSSPGTGGRNEQFF.

The CDR3 DNA follows: TGCAGTGCTGCCAAGGACTACAGCTACGAGCAGTACTTC. Protein: CSAAKDYSYEQYF. The J gene is TRBJ2-7, the V gene TRBV20-1; D possibly corresponds to TRBD2 (6 bases). CDR3 length equals 13 residues. The ends were cut back, 5 bases at V and 3 bases at J, with 14 bases in the middle. Germline V lookup: CDR1 DFQATT, CDR2 SNEGSKA (reference sequence).

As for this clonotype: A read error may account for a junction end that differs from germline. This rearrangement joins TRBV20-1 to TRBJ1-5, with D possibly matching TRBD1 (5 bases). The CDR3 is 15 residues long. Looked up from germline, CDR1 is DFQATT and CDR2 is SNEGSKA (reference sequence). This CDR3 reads CSAGETTESNQPQHF. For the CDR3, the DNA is TGCAGTGCTGGAGAGACGACAGAGAGCAATCAGCCCCAGCATTTT.

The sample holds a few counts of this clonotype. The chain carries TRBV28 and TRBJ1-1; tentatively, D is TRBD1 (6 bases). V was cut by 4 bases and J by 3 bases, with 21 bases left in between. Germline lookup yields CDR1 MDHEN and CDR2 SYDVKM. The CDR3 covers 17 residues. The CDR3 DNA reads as TGTGCCAGCAGTTCGACGGGGACACCGGCATTGGACACTGAAGCTTTCTTT. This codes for CASSSTGTPALDTEAFF.

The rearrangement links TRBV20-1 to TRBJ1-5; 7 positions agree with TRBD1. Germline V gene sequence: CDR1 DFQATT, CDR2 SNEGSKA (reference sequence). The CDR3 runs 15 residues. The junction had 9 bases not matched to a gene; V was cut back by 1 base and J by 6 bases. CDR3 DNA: TGCAGTGCTAGAGGTATAGGGGGCGCGGGTCAGCCCCAGCATTTT. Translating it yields CSARGIGGAGQPQHF.

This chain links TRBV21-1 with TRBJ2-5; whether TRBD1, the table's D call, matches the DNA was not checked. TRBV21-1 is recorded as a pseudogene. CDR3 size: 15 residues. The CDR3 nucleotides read TGTGCCAGTGTACCCCGGGACAGGGTTGTAGTGGCCCAGTACTTC. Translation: CASVPRDRVVVAQYF.

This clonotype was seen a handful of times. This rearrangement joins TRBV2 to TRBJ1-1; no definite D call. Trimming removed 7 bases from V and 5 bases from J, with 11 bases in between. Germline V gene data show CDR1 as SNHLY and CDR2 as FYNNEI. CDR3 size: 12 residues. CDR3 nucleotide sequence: TGTGCCAGCATGTACAGACGGACTGAAGCTTTCTTT. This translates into CASMYRRTEAFF.

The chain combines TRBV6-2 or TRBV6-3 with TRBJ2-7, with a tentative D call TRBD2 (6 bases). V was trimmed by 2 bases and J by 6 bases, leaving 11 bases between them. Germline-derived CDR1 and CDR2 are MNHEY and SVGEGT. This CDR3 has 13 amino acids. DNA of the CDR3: TGTGCCAGCAGTTACGGGGGGTATGGCGAGCAGTACTTC. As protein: CASSYGGYGEQYF.

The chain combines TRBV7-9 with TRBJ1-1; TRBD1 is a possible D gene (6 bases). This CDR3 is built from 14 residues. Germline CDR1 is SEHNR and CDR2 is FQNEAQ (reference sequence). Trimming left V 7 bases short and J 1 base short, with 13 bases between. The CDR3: CASNFYRENTEAFF. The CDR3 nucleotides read TGTGCCAGCAACTTCTACAGGGAGAACACTGAAGCTTTCTTT.

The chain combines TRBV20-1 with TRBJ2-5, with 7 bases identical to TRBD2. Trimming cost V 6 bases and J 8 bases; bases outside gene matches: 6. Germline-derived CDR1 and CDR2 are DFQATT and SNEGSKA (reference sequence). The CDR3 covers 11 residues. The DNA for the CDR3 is TGCAGTGCCGCGGGGGATGGCACCCAGTACTTC. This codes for CSAAGDGTQYF.

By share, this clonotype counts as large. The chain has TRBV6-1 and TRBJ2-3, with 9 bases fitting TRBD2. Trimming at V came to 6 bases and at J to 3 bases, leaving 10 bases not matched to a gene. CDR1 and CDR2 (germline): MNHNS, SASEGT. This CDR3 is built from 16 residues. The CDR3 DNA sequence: TGTGCCAGCAGGGGTACGCGGGAGGGCCTGACAGATACGCAGTATTTT. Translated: CASRGTREGLTDTQYF.

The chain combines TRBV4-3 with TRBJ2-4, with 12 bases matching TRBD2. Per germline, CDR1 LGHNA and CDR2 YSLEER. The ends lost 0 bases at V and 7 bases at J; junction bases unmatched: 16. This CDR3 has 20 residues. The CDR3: CASSQDWGLGLAGTRNIQYF. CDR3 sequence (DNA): TGCGCCAGCAGCCAAGATTGGGGGCTAGGACTAGCGGGGACAAGGAACATTCAGTACTTC.

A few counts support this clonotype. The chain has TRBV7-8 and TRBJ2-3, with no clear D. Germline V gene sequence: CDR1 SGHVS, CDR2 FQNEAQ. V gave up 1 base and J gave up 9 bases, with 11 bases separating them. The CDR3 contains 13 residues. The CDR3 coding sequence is TGTGCCAGCAGCTTAGGGCCCACTGGGACGCAGTATTTT. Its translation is CASSLGPTGTQYF.

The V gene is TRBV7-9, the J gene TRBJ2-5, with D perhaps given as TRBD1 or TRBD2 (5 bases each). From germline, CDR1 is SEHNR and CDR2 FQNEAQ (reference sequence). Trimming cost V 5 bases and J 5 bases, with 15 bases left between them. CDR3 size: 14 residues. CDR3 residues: CASSPGRRSETQYF. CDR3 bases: TGTGCCAGCAGCCCGGGACGGCGAAGCGAGACCCAGTACTTC.

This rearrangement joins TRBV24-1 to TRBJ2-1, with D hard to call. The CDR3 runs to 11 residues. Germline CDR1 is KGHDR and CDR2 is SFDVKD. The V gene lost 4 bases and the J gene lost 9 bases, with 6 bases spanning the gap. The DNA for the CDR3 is TGTGCCACCAGTGACCCCCTTGAGCAGTTCTTC. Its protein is CATSDPLEQFF.

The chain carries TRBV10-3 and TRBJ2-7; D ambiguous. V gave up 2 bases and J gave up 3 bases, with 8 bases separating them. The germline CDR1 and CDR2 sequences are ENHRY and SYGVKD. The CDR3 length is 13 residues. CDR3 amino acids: CAISESLNYEQYF. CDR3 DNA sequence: TGTGCCATCAGTGAGAGTCTCAACTACGAGCAGTACTTC.